This T cell receptor (beta chain) was captured by sequencing in a study of T cell responses to AZD1222 COVID-19 vaccine. Germline CDR1 reads SGHRS; CDR2 reads YFSETQ. The CDR3 is 14 residues long. The V end lost 0 bases, the J end lost 5 bases, and 11 bases lay between the germline ends. This clone was found once. Its cognate antigen is unknown. Study conclusions and caveats: Donors were chiefly white British, with a greater number of females, and clonal diversity was perhaps underestimated. Among AZD1222 vaccinees, only six were seropositive at baseline.

The data were produced by immunoSEQ multiplex PCR, yet TCRdb's version contains in-frame clones alone and is incomplete. This sample has 80,000 or so clones; approximately 85% occur once, and the top ten carry more than 9%. The clonotype originates from an adult who received the AZD1222 COVID-19 vaccine. The J gene is TRBJ1-2, the V gene TRBV5-1; TRBD1 is a possible D gene (5 bases). This material consisted of peripheral blood, taken 28 days after the second AZD1222 dose. The CDR3 DNA follows: TGCGCCAGCAGCTTGGGGGCAGGGAATTATGGCTACACCTTC. Protein: CASSLGAGNYGYTF.